This T cell receptor beta chain was sequenced in a study of shared clonotypes between healthy human individuals. At the level of the study: Each donor's CD8 memory used one plate, CD8 naive two, each CD4 subset three.

Deletions cut 3 bases from V and 1 base from J, with 7 bases between. Germline V gives CDR1 LNHDA, CDR2 SQIVND (reference sequence). The CDR3 is made up of 14 amino acids. Terminally differentiated effector memory CD45RA+ cells were excluded by CCR7 positive selection of CD45RO-negative cells. The count of this clone is one. Antigen specificity is unknown. Study results and caveats: It was observed that about 5% of naive CD4 clonotypes were shared across four donors.

Method: immunoSEQ multiplex PCR; TCRdb's copy keeps in-frame clones and lacks some. The sample records under 2,000,000 clones, about 95% being singletons. The V call is TRBV19, the J call TRBJ1-5; D is uncertain. The sequencing input was naive CD8+ T cells sorted from blood. The sequence was obtained from a young man in good health. The DNA of the CDR3 is TGTGCCAGTAGTATGAGTGAAAGCAATCAGCCCCAGCATTTT. Translation gives CASSMSESNQPQHF.